Given below is one T cell receptor (beta chain) in context. In germline, CDR1 is LNHDA, CDR2 SQIVND (reference sequence). The V gene lost 7 bases and the J gene lost 4 bases, with 10 bases spanning the gap. The CDR3 contains 13 residues. The data are from a study of identifying expanded T cells in peripheral blood. The protocol was immunoSEQ multiplex PCR, while the TCRdb copy is restricted to in-frame clones and leaves out a portion. Here the sample spans over 90,000 clones, around 90% being singletons. This sequence originates from a person between 18 and 75 years old in good health. The V call is TRBV19, the J call TRBJ2-2; the D gene is possibly TRBD1 (5 bases). Sequenced material: blood. CDR3 region: CASIQAITGELFF. The DNA of the CDR3 is TGTGCCAGTATACAGGCTATCACCGGGGAGCTGTTTTTT.